These 25 T cell receptor beta chains share one sample of origin, sequenced in a study of identifying expanded T cells in peripheral blood (dated by TCRdb to the late 2010s). Library preparation was by the immunoSEQ multiplex PCR assay. Not all clones reach the TCRdb copy of this immuneACCESS table, which keeps in-frame sequences only. Checked studies attribute under half of the gap to unresolved V genes and leave the rest unexplained. This sample holds 75,000 to 90,000 clones; roughly 90% were observed only once. The biggest ten clones account for 7% to 8.5% of the sample. Input material: blood. The receptors derive from a person between 18 and 75 years old in good health.

V usage is TRBV7-6 and J usage is TRBJ2-5; TRBD1 matches at 8 bases. This CDR3 region has 15 residues. Germline CDR1 is SGHVS and CDR2 is FNYEAQ. V lost 2 bases to trimming and J lost 5 bases; unmatched junction nucleotides: 7. In DNA form, the CDR3 reads TGTGCCAGCAGCTTATATGCGACAGGGGTCGAGACCCAGTACTTC. Its translation: CASSLYATGVETQYF.

As to this clone: Other DNA sequences of this sample code for an identical CDR3. V and J are TRBV29-1 and TRBJ2-5; TRBD2 agrees at 13 bases. The CDR3 covers 14 residues. The ends lost 4 bases at V and 2 bases at J; junction bases unmatched: 1. Germline CDR1 and CDR2: SQVTM and ANQGSEA. CDR3 DNA: TGCAGCGTTGGACTAGCGGGGGGTCAAGAGACCCAGTACTTC. It yields the protein CSVGLAGGQETQYF.

CDR3 sequence: CASSEGQGRYEQFF. In DNA, the CDR3 is TGTGCCAGCAGTGAGGGACAGGGTCGGTATGAGCAGTTCTTC. The chain has TRBV25-1 and TRBJ2-1, with 9 bases aligning to TRBD1. V was pared by 3 bases and J by 8 bases, with 5 bases of the junction left unmatched. Germline V gene lookup returns CDR1 MGHDK and CDR2 SYGVNS. The CDR3 has 14 residues. The complete variable domain, with remaining parts taken from reference TRBV25-1 and TRBJ2-1, reads EADIYQTPRYLVIGTGKKITLECSQTMGHDKMYWYQQDPGMELHLIHYSYGVNSTEKGDLSSESTVSRIRTEHFPLTLESARPSHTSQYLCASSEGQGRYEQFFGPGTRLTVL.

This chain connects TRBV30 to TRBJ1-1; D ambiguous. Germline V gene data show CDR1 as GTSNPN and CDR2 as SVGIG (reference sequence). Trimming left V 2 bases short and J 6 bases short, with 7 bases between. This CDR3 contains 11 residues. The DNA for the CDR3 is TGTGCCTGGAGTATGCCCGCTGAAGCTTTCTTT. Amino acids: CAWSMPAEAFF.

The rearrangement links TRBV10-2 to TRBJ2-5, with D maybe TRBD2 (7 bases). The germline V gene has CDR1 WSHSY and CDR2 SAAADI. Trimming stripped 5 bases from V and 4 bases from J, with 14 bases between. The CDR3 has 14 amino acids. The CDR3 DNA reads TGCGCCAGCAGTCCTCAAGGGGGGGGAGAGACCCAGTACTTC. Its translation is CASSPQGGGETQYF.

The chain couples TRBV19 to TRBJ2-1; D is possibly TRBD1 or TRBD2 (5 bases each). Germline loops: CDR1 LNHDA, CDR2 SQIVND (reference sequence). Deletions cut 4 bases from V and 2 bases from J, with 9 bases between. The CDR3 totals 14 residues. Written as DNA, the CDR3 is TGTGCCAGTAGTACCCCGGGGCCCTACAATGAGCAGTTCTTC. Amino acids: CASSTPGPYNEQFF.

The chain joins TRBV2 to TRBJ2-7, with 9 bases identical to TRBD1. Trimming at V came to 8 bases and at J to 4 bases, leaving 15 bases not matched to a gene. The CDR3 totals 16 residues. Germline CDR1 and CDR2: SNHLY and FYNNEI. CDR3 residues: CASRLGGQGLPYEQYF. The CDR3 region has the DNA TGTGCCAGCCGACTCGGAGGACAGGGGCTGCCGTACGAGCAGTACTTC.

This clone has a single count. This rearrangement joins TRBV11-2 to TRBJ2-7, with TRBD2 matching over 8 bases. V was pared by 5 bases and J by 5 bases, with 8 bases of the junction left unmatched. Germline V CDR1 and CDR2: SGHAT, FQNNGV. The CDR3 sequence is 14 residues long. CDR3 nucleotides: TGTGCCAGCAGCCCCGTCGGGGGGGCCCACGAGCAGTACTTC. Its protein product is CASSPVGGAHEQYF.

The V and J genes are TRBV5-1 and TRBJ2-3; the match to TRBD1 covers 9 bases. Germline values: CDR1 SGHRS, CDR2 YFSETQ. CDR3 length equals 13 residues. V dropped 7 bases and J dropped 4; count of bases not matched to a gene: 4. The chain's CDR3 is CASRDREADTQYF. The CDR3 region has the DNA TGCGCCAGCCGGGACAGGGAGGCAGATACGCAGTATTTT.

This rearrangement joins TRBV25-1 to TRBJ1-3, with 7 bases identical to TRBD1. This CDR3 has 15 residues. The germline CDR1 and CDR2 sequences are MGHDK and SYGVNS. With V trimmed by 3 bases and J by 4 bases, 6 bases remained unmatched. The CDR3 spells CASSDPGGLGNTIYF. The CDR3 DNA sequence: TGTGCCAGCAGTGATCCAGGGGGGCTCGGAAACACCATATATTTT.

The J gene is TRBJ2-5, the V gene TRBV5-1; 11 bases align to TRBD2. There are 17 residues in the CDR3. Unmatched junction bases numbered 10, after V lost 4 bases and J lost 2 bases. The V gene's germline CDR1 is SGHRS and CDR2 YFSETQ. The chain's CDR3 is CASSPARWTSGQETQYF. The DNA of the CDR3 is TGCGCCAGCAGCCCCGCAAGGTGGACTAGCGGGCAAGAGACCCAGTACTTC.

This chain connects TRBV20-1 to TRBJ2-7; D is perhaps TRBD1 or TRBD2 (5 bases each). This CDR3 spans 11 amino acids. Deletions cut 6 bases from V and 7 bases from J, with 13 bases between. The germline V gene has CDR1 DFQATT and CDR2 SNEGSKA (reference sequence). The CDR3 bases are TGCAGTGCGCTCACCGGGGCTGAGCAGTACTTC. Its translation: CSALTGAEQYF.

This chain joins TRBV2 and TRBJ1-3; 10 nucleotides agree with TRBD1. Germline CDR1 SNHLY, CDR2 FYNNEI. This CDR3 is 15 amino acids long. V shed 6 bases, J shed 0 bases, and the junction held 2 bases outside the gene matches. CDR3 sequence (DNA): TGTGCCAGCAGGGACAGGGGGACCTCTGGAAACACCATATATTTT. Residues: CASRDRGTSGNTIYF. The entire variable domain, with the rest obtained from reference TRBV2 and TRBJ1-3, is as follows: EPEVTQTPSHQVTQMGQEVILRCVPISNHLYFYWYRQILGQKVEFLVSFYNNEISEKSEIFDDQFSVERPDGSNFTLKIRSTKLEDSAMYFCASRDRGTSGNTIYFGEGSWLTVV.

CDR3 coding DNA: TGTGCCAGCTCAAAGGCGTTGGGGATACGGATATACGGGTATGATGAGCAGTTCTTC. This codes for CASSKALGIRIYGYDEQFF. V is TRBV18 and J is TRBJ2-1; D unclear. V lost 5 bases and J lost 8, with 31 bases in between. This CDR3 comprises 19 residues. The germline V gene has CDR1 KGHSH and CDR2 LQKENI.

The chain joins TRBV4-3 to TRBJ2-7; 10 positions match TRBD2. From germline, CDR1 is LGHNA and CDR2 YSLEER. CDR3 size: 15 residues. V dropped 4 bases and J dropped 1; count of bases not matched to a gene: 4. CDR3 nucleotides: TGCGCCAGCAGCCCTACTAGCGGGGTGTCCTACGAGCAGTACTTC. Protein sequence: CASSPTSGVSYEQYF.

The J gene is TRBJ2-2, the V gene TRBV9; no clear D. The CDR3 totals 13 residues. Trimming took 6 bases from V and 6 from J, leaving 12 bases between them. Per the germline V gene, CDR1 is SGDLS and CDR2 is YYNGEE. The CDR3 DNA reads as TGTGCCAGCACCGAGACCTTATCCGGGGAGCTGTTTTTT. It yields the protein CASTETLSGELFF.

The rearrangement links TRBV10-2 to TRBJ2-2; no clear D. Trimming left V 3 bases short and J 4 bases short, with 15 bases between. Germline CDR1 reads WSHSY; CDR2 reads SAAADI. The CDR3 is 16 amino acids. CDR3 sequence: CASSDRARLSTGELFF. In DNA form, the CDR3 reads TGCGCCAGCAGTGATCGGGCTCGTTTAAGCACCGGGGAGCTGTTTTTT.

A single count supports this clone. The CDR3 DNA reads TGTGCCAGCAGCCGGACAGTCCAAGAGACCCAGTACTTC. It codes for CASSRTVQETQYF. This chain links TRBV6-5 with TRBJ2-5; the D gene is possibly TRBD1 (6 bases). Germline CDR1 reads MNHEY; CDR2 reads SVGAGI. This CDR3 has 13 amino acids. Trimming left V 6 bases short and J 1 base short, with 9 bases between.

This rearrangement joins TRBV5-4 to TRBJ2-2, with 7 bases identical to TRBD1. Germline assignment: CDR1 SGHNT and CDR2 YYREEE (reference sequence). With V trimmed by 5 bases and J by 4 bases, 8 bases remained unmatched. The CDR3 contains 15 residues. This CDR3 is CASSPPGQITGELFF. CDR3 coding DNA: TGTGCCAGCAGTCCGCCGGGACAGATCACCGGGGAGCTGTTTTTT. The full variable domain, with the rest looked up from reference TRBV5-4 and TRBJ2-2, is ETGVTQSPTHLIKTRGQQVTLRCSSQSGHNTVSWYQQALGQGPQFIFQYYREEENGRGNFPPRFSGLQFPNYSSELNVNALELDDSALYLCASSPPGQITGELFFGEGSRLTVL.

CDR3 DNA sequence: TGTGCTAGTGGTTTGAGGAGTAGTAGCAATCAGCCCCAGCATTTT. It translates to CASGLRSSSNQPQHF. V gene TRBV12-5 combines with J gene TRBJ1-5, with no clear D. With 2 bases removed from V and 0 bases from J, the gap between germline ends came to 8 bases. CDR3 length: 15 amino acids. CDR1 and CDR2 from the germline V gene are LGHNT and FRNRAP.

The count of this clone is one. This chain connects TRBV5-5 to TRBJ1-3; the D is unclear. CDR3 length: 15 amino acids. V was shortened by 0 bases and J by 0 bases, with 7 bases between the two germline ends. CDR1 and CDR2 from the germline V gene are SGHKS and YYEKEE (reference sequence). The CDR3 loop reads CASSLEGYSGNTIYF. The CDR3 DNA sequence: TGTGCCAGCAGCTTGGAAGGTTACTCTGGAAACACCATATATTTT.

The gene calls are TRBV30 and TRBJ1-1; D possibly corresponds to TRBD1 (5 bases). In germline, CDR1 is GTSNPN, CDR2 SVGIG (reference sequence). The CDR3 covers 15 residues. Trimming pared 3 bases from V and 0 bases from J, leaving 14 bases between. CDR3 in amino acids: CAWSRGVALNTEAFF. The CDR3 coding sequence is TGTGCCTGGAGCCGGGGGGTCGCTCTGAACACTGAAGCTTTCTTT.

The V call is TRBV9, the J call TRBJ1-3; 8 nucleotides align to TRBD1. The germline CDR1 and CDR2 sequences are SGDLS and YYNGEE. Unmatched junction bases numbered 2, after V lost 0 bases and J lost 3 bases. This CDR3 contains 15 residues. The CDR3 is CASSVAGGGGNTIYF. In DNA form, the CDR3 reads TGTGCCAGCAGCGTAGCAGGGGGCGGTGGAAACACCATATATTTT.

In this sample, this clone turned up once. The genes are TRBV15 and TRBJ2-3, with 8 bases fitting TRBD1. V shed 4 bases and J 2 bases; nucleotides not matched to a gene: 8. Looked up from germline, CDR1 is LNHNV and CDR2 is YYDKDF (reference sequence). The CDR3 length is 16 residues. CDR3 region: CATSTKYRGNTDTQYF. The CDR3 DNA follows: TGTGCCACCAGCACTAAGTACAGGGGGAACACAGATACGCAGTATTTT.

The gene calls are TRBV5-1 and TRBJ1-6; weak D call: TRBD1 (5 bases). Germline V CDR1 and CDR2: SGHRS, YFSETQ. V lost 4 bases, J lost 0 bases, and 14 bases lay in between. This CDR3 is built from 17 residues. DNA for the CDR3: TGCGCCAGCAGCAAAGACAGTTCCCGCTCCTATAATTCACCCCTCCACTTT. It yields the protein CASSKDSSRSYNSPLHF.